The sample holds one count of the clone carrying this TCR beta chain. The CDR3 has 15 residues. These data belong to a study of blood T cell repertoires in COVID-19. Study in general: Researchers got acute and convalescent COVID-19 samples from the United States, Italy and Spain.

Sequenced by immunoSEQ multiplex PCR; TCRdb stores in-frame clones only, minus some. The data contain more than 35,000 clones, roughly 84% of them seen just once; the ten biggest clones take up about 15%. The receptor's source is a man aged 45-60 years with active or convalescent COVID-19. Sequences were obtained from peripheral blood. This chain connects TRBV21-1 to TRBJ1-1; the table assigns TRBD1, which was not confirmed against the DNA. TRBV21-1 is given as a pseudogene. This chain's CDR3 is CASSKEGTGDYEAFF. The DNA of the CDR3 is TGTGCCAGCAGCAAAGAGGGGACAGGGGATTACGAAGCTTTCTTT.